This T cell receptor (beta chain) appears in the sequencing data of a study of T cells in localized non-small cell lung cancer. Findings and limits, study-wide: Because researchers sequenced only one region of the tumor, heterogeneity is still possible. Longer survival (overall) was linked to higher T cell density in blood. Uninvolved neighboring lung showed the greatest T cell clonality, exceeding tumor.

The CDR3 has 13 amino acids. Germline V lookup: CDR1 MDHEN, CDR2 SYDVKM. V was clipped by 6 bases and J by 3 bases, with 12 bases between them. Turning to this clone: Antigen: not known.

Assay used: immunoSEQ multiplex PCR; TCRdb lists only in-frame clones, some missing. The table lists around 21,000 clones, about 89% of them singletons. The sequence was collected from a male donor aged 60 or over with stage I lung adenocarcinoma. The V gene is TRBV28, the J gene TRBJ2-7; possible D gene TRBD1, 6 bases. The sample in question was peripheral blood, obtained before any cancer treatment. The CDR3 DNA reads TGTGCCAGCAGGGAACAGGGTTACTACGAGCAGTACTTC. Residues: CASREQGYYEQYF.